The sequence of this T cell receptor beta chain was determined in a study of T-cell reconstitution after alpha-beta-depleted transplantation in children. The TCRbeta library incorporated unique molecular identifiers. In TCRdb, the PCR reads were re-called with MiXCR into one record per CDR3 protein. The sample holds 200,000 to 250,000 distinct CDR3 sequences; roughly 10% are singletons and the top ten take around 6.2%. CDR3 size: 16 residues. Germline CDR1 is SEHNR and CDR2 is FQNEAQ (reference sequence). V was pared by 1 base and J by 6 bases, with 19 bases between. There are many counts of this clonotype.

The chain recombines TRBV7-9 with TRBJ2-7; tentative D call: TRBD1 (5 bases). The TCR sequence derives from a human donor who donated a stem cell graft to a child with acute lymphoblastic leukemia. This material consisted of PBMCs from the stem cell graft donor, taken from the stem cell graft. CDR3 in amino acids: CASSLVLGRGSSEQYF. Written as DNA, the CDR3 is TGTGCCAGCAGCTTAGTGTTGGGGCGCGGATCTAGCGAGCAGTACTTC.